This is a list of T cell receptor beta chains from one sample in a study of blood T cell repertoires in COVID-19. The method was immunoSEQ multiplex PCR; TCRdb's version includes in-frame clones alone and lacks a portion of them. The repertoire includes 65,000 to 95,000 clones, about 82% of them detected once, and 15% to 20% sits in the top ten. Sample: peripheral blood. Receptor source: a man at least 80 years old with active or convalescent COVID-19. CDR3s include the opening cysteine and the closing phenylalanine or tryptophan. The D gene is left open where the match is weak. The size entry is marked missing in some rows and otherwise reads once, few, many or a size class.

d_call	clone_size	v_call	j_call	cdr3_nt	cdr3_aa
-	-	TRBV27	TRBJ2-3	TGTGCCAGCAGTTCCGCGACTAGTTCAGATACGCAGTATTTT	CASSSATSSDTQYF
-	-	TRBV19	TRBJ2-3	TGTGCCAGTCAGGGGCTGAACCTCGGGGATACGCAGTATTTT	CASQGLNLGDTQYF
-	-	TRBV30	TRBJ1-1	TGTGCCTGGACCCAGGGAGGGTGGGCTTTCTTT	CAWTQGGWAFF
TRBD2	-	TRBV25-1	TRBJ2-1	TGTGCCAGCAAAGGCGGGAGCGACTTAAATGAGCAGTTCTTC	CASKGGSDLNEQFF
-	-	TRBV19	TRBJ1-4	TGTGCCAGTAATCCTGGGGGGTTCGAGAATGAAAAACTGTTTTTT	CASNPGGFENEKLFF
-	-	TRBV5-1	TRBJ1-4	TGCGCCAGCAGCGCGCGGGGGGACGTGGCTAATGAAAAACTGTTTTTT	CASSARGDVANEKLFF
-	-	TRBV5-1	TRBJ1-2	TGCGCCAGCAGCACCGCTGACAGTTCCCGAGGCTACACCTTC	CASSTADSSRGYTF
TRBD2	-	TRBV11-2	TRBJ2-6	TGTGCCAGCAGCTTAGTTGGGGGGGCTGGGGCCAACGTCCTGACTTTC	CASSLVGGAGANVLTF
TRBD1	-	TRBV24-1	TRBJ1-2	TGTGCCACCAGTGATCTAACTTGGACAGGGGGGAATGGCTACACCTTC	CATSDLTWTGGNGYTF
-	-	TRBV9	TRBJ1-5	TGTGCCAGCAGCGCCGCGACGGGTAGCAATCAGCCCCAGCATTTT	CASSAATGSNQPQHF
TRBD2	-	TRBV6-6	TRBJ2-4	TGTGCCAGCAGTCCCCCTTGGGGGGATGGACTAGCCATTCAGTACTTC	CASSPPWGDGLAIQYF
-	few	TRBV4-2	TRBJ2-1	TGTGCCAGCAGCCAGGGGAGCGGATCCTACAATGAGCAGTTCTTC	CASSQGSGSYNEQFF
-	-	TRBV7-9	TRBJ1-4	TGTGCCAGCAGCTTATCCGCAACTAATGAAAAACTGTTTTTT	CASSLSATNEKLFF
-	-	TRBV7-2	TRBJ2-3	TGTGCCAGTTCTAGCACAGATACGCAGTATTTT	CASSSTDTQYF
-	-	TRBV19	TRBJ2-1	TGTGCCAGTAGTATACTCCAGGGGTTAGCAAGTGAGCAGTTCTTC	CASSILQGLASEQFF
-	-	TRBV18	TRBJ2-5	TGTGCCAGCTCACCCGGGAATGTCGGAGAGACCCAGTACTTC	CASSPGNVGETQYF
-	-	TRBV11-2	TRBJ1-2	TGTGCCAGCAGCTTAGTGTGGGGGGTGAATGGCTACACCTTC	CASSLVWGVNGYTF
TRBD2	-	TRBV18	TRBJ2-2	TGTGCCAGCTCACGAGGCCCCCGGGGGGGTGAGCTGTTTTTT	CASSRGPRGGELFF
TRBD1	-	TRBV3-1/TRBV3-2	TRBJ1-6	TGTGCCAGCAGCCGGGACAGGGATTCACCCCTCCACTTT	CASSRDRDSPLHF
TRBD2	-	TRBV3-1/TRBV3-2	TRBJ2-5	TGTGCCAGCAGCCAAGCCCCGACTAGCGCAGAGACCCAGTACTTC	CASSQAPTSAETQYF
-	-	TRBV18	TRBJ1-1	TGTGCCAGCTCACACGGATTGCCCCGAGGGACTATGAACACTGAAGCTTTCTTT	CASSHGLPRGTMNTEAFF
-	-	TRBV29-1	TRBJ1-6	TGCAGCGTTGGTGGGGGGAGTTCACCCCTCCACTTT	CSVGGGSSPLHF
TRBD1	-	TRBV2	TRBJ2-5	TGTGCCAGCAGTGACTCCGTGGGCAGGGGGTCGGGAAAGACCCAGTACTTC	CASSDSVGRGSGKTQYF
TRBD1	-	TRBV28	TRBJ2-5	TGTGCCAGCAGTTTACGGTACAGGGGGCGCGGGGAGACCCAGTACTTC	CASSLRYRGRGETQYF
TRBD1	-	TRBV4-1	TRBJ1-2	TGCGCCAGCAGCGTCCGGGACAGGGAAAAAATCTATGGCTACACCTTC	CASSVRDREKIYGYTF
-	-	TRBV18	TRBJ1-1	TGTGCCAGCTCACGAAATAGAGGGACAACTAACACTGAAGCTTTCTTT	CASSRNRGTTNTEAFF
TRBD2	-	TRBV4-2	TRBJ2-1	TGTGCCAGCAGCCCTAGCGGAGGCTCCTACAATGAGCAGTTCTTC	CASSPSGGSYNEQFF
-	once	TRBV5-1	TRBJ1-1	TGCGCCAGCAGCCTCCGGGGGGGCGACTCGATTGAAGCTTTCTTT	CASSLRGGDSIEAFF
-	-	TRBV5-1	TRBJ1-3	TGCGCCAGCAGCCCGGACAGCTCTGGAAACACCATATATTTT	CASSPDSSGNTIYF
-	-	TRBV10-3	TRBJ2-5	TGTGCCATCAGTGAGAGGGGGGGCCAAGAGACCCAGTACTTC	CAISERGGQETQYF
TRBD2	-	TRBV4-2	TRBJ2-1	TGTGCCAGCAGCCAGGATTCACTAGCGGGAGGTTCGGGTGAGCAGTTCTTC	CASSQDSLAGGSGEQFF
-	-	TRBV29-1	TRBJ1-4	TGCAGCGTTTCACAGGGTGGTGAAAAACTGTTTTTT	CSVSQGGEKLFF
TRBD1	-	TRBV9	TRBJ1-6	TGTGCCAGCAGCGCCCGACAGGGAGACAATTCACCCCTCCACTTT	CASSARQGDNSPLHF
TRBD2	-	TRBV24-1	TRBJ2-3	TGTGCCACCAGGACTAGCTCGATTAGCACAGATACGCAGTATTTT	CATRTSSISTDTQYF
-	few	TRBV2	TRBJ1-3	TGTGCCAGCAGCAGGGACTTCTCTGGAAACACCATATATTTT	CASSRDFSGNTIYF
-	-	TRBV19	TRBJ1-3	TGTGCCAGTAGTACTCGCCTGGGGAGCTCTGGAAACACCATATATTTT	CASSTRLGSSGNTIYF
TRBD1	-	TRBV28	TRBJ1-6	TGTGCCAGCAGTCCGCGGACAGGGGATAATTCACCCCTCCACTTT	CASSPRTGDNSPLHF
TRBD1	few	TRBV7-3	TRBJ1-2	TGTGCCAGCAGCTCAACAGGGGGAGCAGGTGGCTACACCTTC	CASSSTGGAGGYTF
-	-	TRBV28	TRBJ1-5	TGTGCCAGCAGTTTTCAGGGTCGTTCGTCTCAGCCCCAGCATTTT	CASSFQGRSSQPQHF
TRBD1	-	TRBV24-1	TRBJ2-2	TGTGCCACCAGTGATCGATCAACAGGGGTTGGGACCGGGGAGCTGTTTTTT	CATSDRSTGVGTGELFF
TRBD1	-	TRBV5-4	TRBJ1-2	TGTGCCAGCAGCTTGGGGACAGGGGATTTCTATGGCTACACCTTC	CASSLGTGDFYGYTF
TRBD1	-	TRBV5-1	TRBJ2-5	TGCGCCAGCACGGACAGGGTGGAAGAGACCCAGTACTTC	CASTDRVEETQYF
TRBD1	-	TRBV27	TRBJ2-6	TGTGCCAGCAGTTCCCGGGGACAGCACTACCCATCTGGGGCCAACGTCCTGACTTTC	CASSSRGQHYPSGANVLTF
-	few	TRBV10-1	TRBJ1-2	TGCGCCAGCAGTGAATCGTCCCGAGGGGGCTACACCTTC	CASSESSRGGYTF
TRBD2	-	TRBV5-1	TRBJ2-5	TGCGCCAGCAGAGCGGGACTGGTAGAAGAGACCCAGTACTTC	CASRAGLVEETQYF
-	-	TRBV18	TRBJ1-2	TGTGCCAGCTCACCACCGGACAGTGGGTGGAGTGGCTACACCTTC	CASSPPDSGWSGYTF
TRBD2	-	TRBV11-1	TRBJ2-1	TGTGCCAGCAGCTTGGGTTTGGTTGCGGGAGAGTATGAGCAGTTCTTC	CASSLGLVAGEYEQFF
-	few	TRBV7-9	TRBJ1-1	TGTGCCAGCAGCTTAGTCGGAGGAGGCACTGAAGCTTTCTTT	CASSLVGGGTEAFF
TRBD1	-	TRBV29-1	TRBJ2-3	TGCAGCGTTGATCAGGGGGCGGGCACAGATACGCAGTATTTT	CSVDQGAGTDTQYF
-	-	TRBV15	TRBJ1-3	TGTGCCACCAGCAGGAGGCTCGAAGGAAACACCATATATTTT	CATSRRLEGNTIYF
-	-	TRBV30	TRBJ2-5	TGTGCCTCCCGTTTCAGGACTTTTCTTTGGGAGACCCAGTACTTC	CASRFRTFLWETQYF
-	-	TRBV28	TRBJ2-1	TGTGCCAGCAGTTTTAGGGACACCCGACTATACAATGAGCAGTTCTTC	CASSFRDTRLYNEQFF
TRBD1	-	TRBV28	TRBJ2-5	TGTGCCAGCAAGACAGGGCCAGAGACCCAGTACTTC	CASKTGPETQYF
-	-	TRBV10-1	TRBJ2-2	TGCGCCAGCGCAGCGAACACCGGGGAGCTGTTTTTT	CASAANTGELFF
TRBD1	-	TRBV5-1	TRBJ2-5	TGCGCCAGCAGCTTGCTGACAGGGGGCCAAGAGACCCAGTACTTC	CASSLLTGGQETQYF
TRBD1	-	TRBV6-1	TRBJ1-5	TGTGCCAGCAGTGACGGACAGGGTGGGAATCAGCCCCAGCATTTT	CASSDGQGGNQPQHF
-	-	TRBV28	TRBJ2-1	TGTGCCAGCAGTCTACCCTACAATGAGCAGTTCTTC	CASSLPYNEQFF
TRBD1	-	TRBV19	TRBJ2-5	TGTGCCAGTAGTAAATCTAGCCAGGGGGCCGGAGAGACCCAGTACTTC	CASSKSSQGAGETQYF
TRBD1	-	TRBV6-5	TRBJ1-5	TGTGCCAGCAGCCGAGACAGGGGAAATCAGCCCCAGCATTTT	CASSRDRGNQPQHF